This entry lists 11 T cell receptor beta chains sequenced from one sample in a study of response to subunit inactivated influenza vaccine. MiXCR was run by TCRdb on the RT-PCR reads, yielding one entry per CDR3 protein. The sample includes more than 550,000 distinct CDR3 sequences, roughly 10% of them seen just once. Sequencing used PBMCs from blood, obtained on the day of vaccination. Receptors originate from a man in his fifties who received an inactivated influenza vaccine.

The rearrangement joins TRBV28 to TRBJ1-2, with 7 bases that match TRBD1. CDR3 size: 15 residues. Trimming at V came to 6 bases and at J to 0 bases, leaving 7 bases not matched to a gene. Germline lookup yields CDR1 MDHEN and CDR2 SYDVKM. CDR3 sequence (DNA): TGTGCCAGCAGGACAGGGAGCTATTCTAACTATGGCTACACCTTC. It translates to CASRTGSYSNYGYTF.

V is TRBV12-3 or TRBV12-4 and J is TRBJ2-1, with 10 nucleotides matching TRBD2. The CDR3 is 16 residues long. Trimming removed 6 bases from V and 4 bases from J; junction bases left unmatched: 9. CDR3 residues: CASRSTSGADYNEQFF. The CDR3 bases are TGTGCCAGCAGGTCCACTAGCGGGGCCGATTACAATGAGCAGTTCTTC.

A few counts support this clonotype. The chain joins TRBV12-3 or TRBV12-4 to TRBJ2-7; 7 nucleotides align to TRBD2. With V trimmed by 1 base and J by 6 bases, 3 bases remained unmatched. This CDR3 has 13 residues. The CDR3 reads CASSLVRGTEQYF. DNA of the CDR3: TGTGCCAGCAGTTTAGTGCGGGGGACCGAGCAGTACTTC.

This chain links TRBV9 with TRBJ2-7; 12 bases map to TRBD1. V gave up 2 bases and J gave up 6 bases; unmatched junction bases: 6. This CDR3 comprises 15 residues. The germline CDR1 and CDR2 sequences are SGDLS and YYNGEE. The CDR3: CASSVGQGAWSEQYF. The CDR3, as DNA: TGTGCCAGCAGCGTGGGACAGGGGGCTTGGTCCGAGCAGTACTTC.

This clonotype was counted at least ten times. The chain has TRBV20-1 and TRBJ2-7; 11 nucleotides align to TRBD2. This CDR3 region has 15 residues. Germline CDR1 reads DFQATT; CDR2 reads SNEGSKA (reference sequence). The ends lost 0 bases at V and 3 bases at J; junction bases unmatched: 4. The CDR3 bases are TGCAGTGCTAGAGATAGCGGGAGGGTTGGCTACGAGCAGTACTTC. Translated, it gives CSARDSGRVGYEQYF.

V is TRBV4-2 and J is TRBJ2-5; 9 nucleotides match TRBD1. Trimming removed 4 bases from V and 5 bases from J; junction bases left unmatched: 11. Germline CDR1 reads LGHNA; CDR2 reads YNFKEQ. The CDR3 covers 16 residues. The CDR3 nucleotides read TGTGCCAGCAGCCGTCCGGGACAGGGTGAGAGGGAGACCCAGTACTTC. Protein: CASSRPGQGERETQYF.

The chain links TRBV6-5 to TRBJ2-2; either TRBD1 or TRBD2 may fit D (6 bases each). Between the trimmed V and J ends, which lost 2 bases and 3 bases, there was a span of 13 bases. The germline V gene encodes CDR1 MNHEY and CDR2 SVGAGI. This CDR3 contains 16 residues. The CDR3 coding sequence is TGTGCCAGCAGTTACGGGGGGCGTCAGCACACCGGGGAGCTGTTTTTT. Translation: CASSYGGRQHTGELFF.

V gene TRBV4-3 combines with J gene TRBJ1-6; possible D gene TRBD1, 6 bases. V lost 4 bases and J 0 bases, leaving 16 bases between the germline ends. Germline-derived CDR1 and CDR2 are LGHNA and YSLEER. There are 18 residues in the CDR3. The CDR3 region is CASSPTYGQSSYNSPLHF. As DNA, the CDR3 is TGCGCCAGCAGCCCCACATACGGACAGAGCTCCTATAATTCACCCCTCCACTTT.

The chain recombines TRBV25-1 with TRBJ2-1; D gene unclear. The V end lost 3 bases, the J end lost 4 bases, and 10 bases lay between the germline ends. This CDR3 contains 14 residues. Germline V gene lookup returns CDR1 MGHDK and CDR2 SYGVNS. CDR3 sequence: CASSDRTVYNEQFF. CDR3 in DNA: TGTGCCAGCAGTGACCGCACAGTTTACAATGAGCAGTTCTTC.

The rearrangement links TRBV7-9 to TRBJ2-4, with D hard to call. There are 15 residues in the CDR3. Per germline, CDR1 SEHNR and CDR2 FQNEAQ (reference sequence). The ends were cut back, 2 bases at V and 0 bases at J, with 8 bases in the middle. The CDR3 is CASSLQGIAKNIQYF. The CDR3 coding sequence is TGTGCCAGCAGCTTACAAGGGATAGCCAAAAACATTCAGTACTTC.

This clonotype was seen more than once but under ten times. In DNA form, the CDR3 reads TGTGCCAGCAGTCCAGGGACTAGCGGGCTACGAGAGACCCAGTACTTC. It specifies CASSPGTSGLRETQYF. V and J are TRBV28 and TRBJ2-5; 12 nucleotides agree with TRBD2. V shed 5 bases and J 4 bases; nucleotides not matched to a gene: 8. Germline loops: CDR1 MDHEN, CDR2 SYDVKM. This CDR3 is 16 amino acids long.